The rows below give T cell receptor beta chains drawn from one sample of a study of T cells in Graves' hyperthyroidism and ophthalmopathy. MiXCR, applied by TCRdb to the multiplex PCR reads, yields one record per CDR3 protein. The repertoire consists of about 480,000 distinct CDR3 sequences, with roughly 14% occurring once and the leading ten covering around 17%. Sequencing was performed on blood. All receptors derive from a woman younger than 30 with Graves' hyperthyroidism. The CDR3 runs from the conserved cysteine through the conserved F or W. Each record gives: V gene, clone size, J gene, D gene, CDR3 DNA, CDR3 protein. D genes are given only for firm matches. Some rows have no size entry. The others give once, few or many, or a class for an expanded clone.

TRBV6-1	many	TRBJ1-1	-	TGTGCCACAATTCCGGGACAAATGAACACTGAAGCTTTCTTT	CATIPGQMNTEAFF
TRBV30	many	TRBJ2-5	TRBD2	TGTGCCTGGAGTACCTATAGCGGGACGGAGACCCAGTACTTC	CAWSTYSGTETQYF
TRBV6-4	-	TRBJ1-1	-	TGTGCCAGCATTTACACTGAAGCTTTCTTT	CASIYTEAFF
TRBV4-2	many	TRBJ1-2	-	TGTGCCAGCAGCCAAGCGGATGGCTACACCTTC	CASSQADGYTF
TRBV5-6	-	TRBJ2-3	-	TGTGCCAGCAGCCCCAACTTTGGCACAGATACGCAGTATTTT	CASSPNFGTDTQYF
TRBV19	many	TRBJ2-1	-	TGTGCCAGTAGTGGAACGAGATTAGTCTATGAGCAGTTCTTC	CASSGTRLVYEQFF
TRBV11-3	many	TRBJ2-2	TRBD2	TGTGCCAGCAGCCCTCGGACTAGCGGGAGGATCGGGGAGCTGTTTTTT	CASSPRTSGRIGELFF
TRBV13	few	TRBJ2-1	-	TGTGTCAGCAGCAGGGACGTGGATGAGCAGTTCTTC	CVSSRDVDEQFF
TRBV7-9	-	TRBJ1-1	-	TGTGCCAGCAGCTTAGGGTCCGGGGATGGCTCTGAAGCTTTCTTT	CASSLGSGDGSEAFF
TRBV29-1	-	TRBJ1-1	-	TGCAGCGTTGAAGATATCGCGGCAACTGAAGCTTTCTTT	CSVEDIAATEAFF
TRBV30	-	TRBJ2-6	-	TGTGCCTGGACGACCGGGCCTGGGGCCAACGTCCTGACTTTC	CAWTTGPGANVLTF
TRBV20-1	few	TRBJ2-7	TRBD2	TGCAGTGCTAGAGATTCGATAGCGGGAGTCTACGAGCAGTACTTC	CSARDSIAGVYEQYF
TRBV11-3	many	TRBJ2-7	TRBD1	TGTGCCAGCAGCTCGGGACAGGGCTTCTCGTGGGAGCAGTACTTC	CASSSGQGFSWEQYF
TRBV12-3/TRBV12-4	many	TRBJ2-5	TRBD2	TGTGCCAGCAGTTTAGGGGGACTAGCTACAGAGACCCAGTACTTC	CASSLGGLATETQYF
TRBV28	many	TRBJ2-1	TRBD2	TGTGCCAGCAGTTATTCTAGCGGGGGCAATGAGCAGTTCTTC	CASSYSSGGNEQFF
TRBV20-1	-	TRBJ2-1	TRBD2	TGCAGTGCTAGAGATCCTACTAGCGGTTACAATGAGCAGTTCTTC	CSARDPTSGYNEQFF
TRBV19	-	TRBJ1-5	-	TGTGCCAGTAGTATGGTCTGGCAGGGCGATCAGCCCCAGCATTTT	CASSMVWQGDQPQHF
TRBV7-9	-	TRBJ1-1	-	TGTGCCAGCAGCCCCCAACATGCAATGAACACTGAAGCTTTCTTT	CASSPQHAMNTEAFF
TRBV7-9	-	TRBJ2-7	-	TGTGCCAGCAGCGTAGGCCTTAGCTCCTACGAGCAGTACTTC	CASSVGLSSYEQYF
TRBV20-1	many	TRBJ1-4	TRBD1	TGCAGTGCCCGTGGACAGGTGAACGAAAAACTGTTTTTT	CSARGQVNEKLFF
TRBV27	-	TRBJ1-1	TRBD1	TGTGCCAGCGATGGTGTGACAGGGAAGGGCACTGAAGCTTTCTTT	CASDGVTGKGTEAFF
TRBV6-1	many	TRBJ2-2	-	TGTGCCAGCACGGGAGCGAGAACCGGGGAGCTGTTTTTT	CASTGARTGELFF
TRBV3-1	few	TRBJ1-2	-	TGTGCCAGCAGCCAAGCGACAGCCACTAACTATGGCTACACCTTC	CASSQATATNYGYTF
TRBV14	many	TRBJ2-1	TRBD2	TGTGCCAGCAGCCAACCTCCGGGACTAGCGGGACCGGCCAAACTGGAGCAGTTCTTC	CASSQPPGLAGPAKLEQFF
TRBV6-1	-	TRBJ2-7	TRBD2	TGTGCCAGCGGACTAGCGTATTCCTACGAGCAGTACTTC	CASGLAYSYEQYF
TRBV7-9	many	TRBJ2-7	-	TGTGCCAGCAGCTTAGTAGGTGGCTCCTACGAGCAGTACTTC	CASSLVGGSYEQYF
TRBV10-3	many	TRBJ2-3	-	TGTGCCATCAGGCCGGGAAATCAGGGAGATACGCAGTATTTT	CAIRPGNQGDTQYF
TRBV5-1	many	TRBJ2-3	-	TGCGCCAGCAGCTTCCCTAGCGCGAGCACAGATACGCAGTATTTT	CASSFPSASTDTQYF
TRBV11-3	many	TRBJ2-3	-	TGTGCCAGCAGCCGCCAAGGTGGCGTGGGGACAGATACGCAGTATTTT	CASSRQGGVGTDTQYF
TRBV27	many	TRBJ2-7	TRBD2	TGTGCCAGCAGTTTCTCAAGCGGGAGTTTAGTTGAGGGTTACGAGCAGTACTTC	CASSFSSGSLVEGYEQYF
TRBV12-3/TRBV12-4	many	TRBJ2-6	-	TGTGCCAGCAGTTTAGGGACAGCCTCTGGGGCCAACGTCCTGACTTTC	CASSLGTASGANVLTF
TRBV19	-	TRBJ2-4	-	TGTGCCAGTAGTATAGAGAGGGACCCCAACATTCAGTACTTC	CASSIERDPNIQYF
TRBV6-1	many	TRBJ1-2	-	TGTGCCAGCAATCGGGGTGGGCAGCCGGGCTACACCTTC	CASNRGGQPGYTF
TRBV7-9	-	TRBJ2-1	-	TGTGCCAGCAGATCCGGAAACAATGAGCAGTTCTTC	CASRSGNNEQFF
TRBV27	many	TRBJ1-4	-	TGTGCCAGCAGTCCCGAAGGGGGTGAAAAACTGTTTTTT	CASSPEGGEKLFF
TRBV27	-	TRBJ1-6	-	TGTGCCAGCAGTTCCGTCCCAGGGACTTCTTCTAATTCACCCCTCCACTTT	CASSSVPGTSSNSPLHF
TRBV30	many	TRBJ1-1	-	TGTGCCTGGAGTGCCTCCATGAGGACTGAAGCTTTCTTT	CAWSASMRTEAFF
TRBV6-1	many	TRBJ1-4	TRBD1	TGTGCCAGCAACCTAAGGGGGCCACAGAACGAAAAACTGTTTTTT	CASNLRGPQNEKLFF
TRBV5-1	many	TRBJ2-1	-	TGCGCCAGCAAAGACGGGAGTGAGTCCTACAATGAGCAGTTCTTC	CASKDGSESYNEQFF
TRBV6-1	many	TRBJ1-4	-	TGTGCCAGCAGTCCATCGGGGGGTGAAAAACTGTTTTTT	CASSPSGGEKLFF
TRBV10-1	-	TRBJ2-1	-	TGCGCCAGCAGTGACGGGGCCTACAATGAGCAGTTCTTC	CASSDGAYNEQFF
TRBV7-9	few	TRBJ2-7	-	TGTGCCAGCAGCTATCGGGACCGAGACTACGAGCAGTACTTC	CASSYRDRDYEQYF
TRBV3-1	many	TRBJ1-6	-	TGTGCCAGCAGCCAAGGCGCTATCAGCTATAATTCACCCCTCCACTTT	CASSQGAISYNSPLHF
TRBV11-3	-	TRBJ2-7	-	TGTGCCAGCAGCTTACGAACCGAGCAGTACTTC	CASSLRTEQYF
TRBV19	-	TRBJ1-4	-	TGTGCCAGTAGTCCAGACGCGGACTCCCATAATGAAAAACTGTTTTTT	CASSPDADSHNEKLFF
TRBV20-1	few	TRBJ2-2	TRBD2	TGCAGTGCTAGTGGCGTAGCGGGATCCACCGGGGAGCTGTTTTTT	CSASGVAGSTGELFF
TRBV11-2	many	TRBJ2-3	TRBD2	TGTGCCAGCAGCTTAGCTCCTCCGGGGCTAGCGGGACGCCCCACCGGTACGCAGTATTTT	CASSLAPPGLAGRPTGTQYF
TRBV24-1	many	TRBJ1-2	-	TGTGCCCCCCCCTGTCGGACCAACTATGGCTACACCTTC	CAPPCRTNYGYTF
TRBV6-1	few	TRBJ1-1	TRBD1	TGTGCCAGCAGTGATATGGGACAGAGGAACACTGAAGCTTTCTTT	CASSDMGQRNTEAFF
TRBV7-8	few	TRBJ1-1	-	TGTGCCAGCAGCGCCGGCGTGCAGGGCCCAACAATGAACACTGAAGCTTTCTTT	CASSAGVQGPTMNTEAFF
TRBV7-3	once	TRBJ1-2	-	TGTGCCAGCAGCCCTAAGACGCGGAATTATAGCTACACCTTC	CASSPKTRNYSYTF
TRBV4-1	-	TRBJ2-3	TRBD2	TGCGCCAGCAGCCAAGCCCTGACTAGCGGGAGGGCTAGGCAGTATTTT	CASSQALTSGRARQYF
TRBV7-3	many	TRBJ2-1	TRBD2	TGTGCCAGCAGCGCCACCGGGACTAGGGGTGAGCAGTTCTTC	CASSATGTRGEQFF
TRBV7-2	many	TRBJ2-3	TRBD2	TGTGCCAGCAGCCCTAGCGGGTTCCTCGGGGATACGCAGTATTTT	CASSPSGFLGDTQYF
TRBV6-1	many	TRBJ2-1	TRBD2	TGTGCCAGCAGCTCAACTCCCGGACTAGCTACCGACAATGAGCAGTTCTTC	CASSSTPGLATDNEQFF
TRBV5-1	few	TRBJ1-1	-	TGCGCCAGCAGCTTGCCCGACGCTTGGACTGAAGCTTTCTTT	CASSLPDAWTEAFF
TRBV10-3	many	TRBJ2-5	TRBD1	TGTGCCATCAGTATTACAGGGGGCCTGGAGACCCAGTACTTC	CAISITGGLETQYF
TRBV2	many	TRBJ1-2	-	TGTGCCAGCAGTGGTAGGGCAAGAGGCTACACCTTC	CASSGRARGYTF
TRBV19	many	TRBJ1-5	TRBD1	TGTGCCAGTAGTCCGAGGACAGGGGGCGATCAGCCCCAGCATTTT	CASSPRTGGDQPQHF
TRBV12-3/TRBV12-4	many	TRBJ1-1	-	TGTGCCAGCAGGTTGGTAGGGGGAGCACCTGAAGCTTTCTTT	CASRLVGGAPEAFF